The 32 T cell receptor beta chains below come from one sample, sequenced in a study of metastatic and nonmetastatic thyroid tumors. All patients reached thyroid surgery having received no treatment beforehand. TCRdb re-called clones from the PCR reads using MiXCR. Of roughly 21,000 clones in the sample, about a quarter were seen once. Sequencing was performed on blood. These receptors were collected from a female donor with papillary thyroid cancer or a benign thyroid nodule (not recorded which). Some clones in this sample may be carry-over from other donors' samples.

By its share, this clone is medium-sized (0.01 to 0.1%). The V call is TRBV20-1, the J call TRBJ2-7; 9 nucleotides line up with TRBD2. With V trimmed by 3 bases and J by 2 bases, 5 bases remained unmatched. Germline V gene data show CDR1 as DFQATT and CDR2 as SNEGSKA (reference sequence). The CDR3 spans 14 residues. The CDR3 loop reads CSARRLAEPYEQYF. CDR3 sequence (DNA): TGCAGTGCTAGGCGACTAGCGGAGCCCTACGAGCAGTACTTC.

At least ten counts were recorded for this clone. This sequence joins TRBV6-5 and TRBJ2-6, with 7 bases identical to TRBD1. CDR3 size: 20 residues. Germline assignment: CDR1 MNHEY and CDR2 SVGAGI. With V trimmed by 4 bases and J by 0 bases, 15 bases remained unmatched. CDR3 in DNA: TGTGCCAGCAGTTGGGTCCGGACAGGAGTCCTCTACTCTGGGGCCAACGTCCTGACTTTC. Protein sequence: CASSWVRTGVLYSGANVLTF.

This clone showed up many times. This chain uses TRBV29-1 with TRBJ2-5; 7 bases map to TRBD1. Germline-derived CDR1 and CDR2 are SQVTM and ANQGSEA. The length of the CDR3 is 13 residues. With 7 bases clipped from V and 5 bases from J, the junction kept 10 bases outside the gene matches. Written as DNA, the CDR3 is TGCAGCGCTGACAGGGTATGGAGTGAGACCCAGTACTTC. The encoded protein is CSADRVWSETQYF.

About this clone itself: Other nucleotide sequences from this sample produce the same CDR3. The chain carries TRBV28 and TRBJ2-7; 8 bases are a match to TRBD2. The CDR3 runs 13 residues. Germline lookup yields CDR1 MDHEN and CDR2 SYDVKM. Germline trimming cut 2 bases from V and 3 bases from J; bases unmatched to any gene: 0. Here the CDR3 reads CASSLSGGYEQYF. CDR3 DNA sequence: TGTGCCAGCAGTTTAAGCGGGGGCTACGAGCAGTACTTC.

V usage is TRBV4-2 and J usage is TRBJ2-7, with no clear D. The V end lost 1 base, the J end lost 5 bases, and 3 bases lay between the germline ends. The CDR3 extends over 11 amino acids. Germline V lookup: CDR1 LGHNA, CDR2 YNFKEQ. Here the CDR3 DNA reads TGTGCCAGCAGCCAAGCTCACGAGCAGTACTTC. Protein: CASSQAHEQYF.

This clone appeared a few times. V gene TRBV7-8 combines with J gene TRBJ2-7; D unclear. The CDR3 loop spans 11 amino acids. The V and J ends lost 5 bases and 3 bases respectively, with 5 bases between them. Looked up from germline, CDR1 is SGHVS and CDR2 is FQNEAQ. The DNA for the CDR3 is TGTGCCAGCAGCCCATACTACGAGCAGTACTTC. It yields the protein CASSPYYEQYF.

Many counts were recorded for this clone. The chain is built from TRBV28 and TRBJ2-2, with 10 bases identical to TRBD2. Trimming took 7 bases from V and 5 from J; bases not matched to a gene: 7. Germline V CDR1 and CDR2: MDHEN, SYDVKM. The CDR3 length is 15 residues. Written as DNA, the CDR3 is TGTGCCAGCAAAGGGACTAGCGTGGGGACCGGGGAGCTGTTTTTT. Residues: CASKGTSVGTGELFF.

The chain employs TRBV6-4 and TRBJ2-7; 12 nucleotides match TRBD2. Looked up from germline, CDR1 is MRHNA and CDR2 is SNTAGT. Trimming removed 4 bases from V and 5 bases from J; junction bases left unmatched: 18. This CDR3 spans 19 amino acids. The CDR3 loop is CASSGWGLAGPARSHEQYV. The CDR3 region has the DNA TGTGCCAGCAGTGGCTGGGGACTAGCGGGTCCAGCTCGTTCCCACGAGCAGTACGTC.

This clone showed up many times. The chain employs TRBV7-3 and TRBJ2-7; D perhaps matches TRBD1 (6 bases). Germline V gives CDR1 SGHTA, CDR2 FQGTGA. Deletions cut 5 bases from V and 1 base from J, with 12 bases between. The CDR3 sequence is 14 residues long. The CDR3 region is CASSRDKQSYEQYF. The CDR3 nucleotides read TGTGCCAGCAGCCGGGACAAACAATCCTACGAGCAGTACTTC.

The V call is TRBV10-2, the J call TRBJ1-5, with D perhaps matching TRBD1 (5 bases). Germline assignment: CDR1 WSHSY and CDR2 SAAADI. This CDR3 comprises 14 residues. V was cut by 4 bases and J by 3 bases, with 10 bases left in between. CDR3 sequence (DNA): TGCGCCAGCAGTGCGACAGATGCCAATCAGCCCCAGCATTTT. Translated: CASSATDANQPQHF.

In this sample, this clone is medium-sized. The chain is built from TRBV7-2 and TRBJ1-1; no firm D call. V was cut by 5 bases and J by 4 bases, with 14 bases left in between. Looked up from germline, CDR1 is SGHTA and CDR2 is FQGNSA. The CDR3 length is 14 residues. Here the CDR3 DNA reads TGTGCCAGCAGCCCCAATCGAGTTGGCACTGAAGCTTTCTTT. As protein: CASSPNRVGTEAFF.

This clone occurred a few times. The chain joins TRBV6-2 or TRBV6-3 to TRBJ2-3; 8 bases are shared with TRBD1. Germline V gene sequence: CDR1 MNHEY, CDR2 SVGEGT. The V gene end was trimmed by 0 bases and the J gene end by 6 bases; junction bases not matched to a gene: 2. The CDR3 contains 14 residues. The CDR3 sequence: CASSYSTGVDTQYF. DNA of the CDR3: TGTGCCAGCAGTTACTCGACAGGGGTGGATACGCAGTATTTT.

This clone is medium-sized (0.01 to 0.1%) in the sample. This chain links TRBV19 with TRBJ1-2; 9 positions match TRBD1. The germline CDR1 and CDR2 sequences are LNHDA and SQIVND (reference sequence). Trimming removed 6 bases from V and 4 bases from J; junction bases left unmatched: 6. The CDR3 consists of 14 residues. The CDR3 bases are TGTGCCAGTAGCTCAACGGGACAGGGCTATGGCTACACCTTC. Translation gives CASSSTGQGYGYTF.

This clone appeared many times. V usage is TRBV6-2 or TRBV6-3 and J usage is TRBJ1-1; the D gene is possibly TRBD1 (5 bases). The CDR3 is 18 amino acids. The V end lost 7 bases, the J end lost 1 base, and 25 bases lay between the germline ends. Germline assignment: CDR1 MNHEY and CDR2 SVGEGT. CDR3: CASTLTIRGFQGNTEAFF. CDR3 bases: TGTGCCAGCACCCTTACTATTAGGGGTTTTCAAGGGAACACTGAAGCTTTCTTT.

On this clone: Mismatch with germline at one junction end may stem from a read error. This chain connects TRBV6-2 or TRBV6-3 to TRBJ2-5, with D tentatively TRBD1 (6 bases). The V gene's germline CDR1 is MNHEY and CDR2 SVGEGT. This CDR3 is 14 amino acids long. DNA for the CDR3: TGTGCCAGCACCATAACAGGGTGCCAAGCGACCCAGAACTTC. This gives the protein CASTITGCQATQNF.

The rearrangement uses TRBV20-1 and TRBJ2-7, with 9 bases identical to TRBD2. CDR1 and CDR2 (germline): DFQATT, SNEGSKA (reference sequence). The CDR3 is made up of 14 amino acids. V was clipped by 3 bases and J by 5 bases; unmatched bases: 8. CDR3 sequence reads: CSASRRGGADEQYF. The CDR3 nucleotides are TGCAGTGCTAGCCGTCGCGGGGGGGCCGACGAGCAGTACTTC.

Within the sample, this clone is medium-sized. V is TRBV2 and J is TRBJ1-5; 9 nucleotides agree with TRBD1. V lost 0 bases to trimming and J lost 4 bases; unmatched junction nucleotides: 7. The CDR3 is 17 residues long. Germline V lookup: CDR1 SNHLY, CDR2 FYNNEI. The CDR3 protein is CASSEALLGTGNQPQHF. CDR3 bases: TGTGCCAGCAGTGAAGCGCTTCTCGGGACAGGGAATCAGCCCCAGCATTTT.

By sample fraction, this clone is medium-sized. This sequence joins TRBV28 and TRBJ1-5; D possibly corresponds to TRBD1 (5 bases). The CDR3 covers 18 residues. V was cut by 4 bases and J by 0 bases, with 19 bases left in between. From germline, CDR1 is MDHEN and CDR2 SYDVKM. CDR3 sequence: CASSSGTEDDYSNQPQHF. The CDR3 DNA reads as TGTGCCAGCAGTTCCGGGACCGAAGACGATTATAGCAATCAGCCCCAGCATTTT.

V is TRBV5-1 and J is TRBJ1-3; D gene ambiguous. Trimming removed 0 bases from V and 4 bases from J, with 8 bases in between. This CDR3 is built from 14 residues. Germline V gene lookup returns CDR1 SGHRS and CDR2 YFSETQ. Here the CDR3 reads CASSLGGGGNTIYF. DNA for the CDR3: TGCGCCAGCAGCTTGGGAGGAGGCGGAAACACCATATATTTT.

This clone was seen ten or more times. The chain employs TRBV10-3 and TRBJ1-2; 7 nucleotides match TRBD1. This CDR3 is 14 amino acids long. V lost 4 bases and J lost 4; bases outside the gene matches: 6. Germline CDR1 and CDR2: ENHRY and SYGVKD. For the CDR3, the DNA is TGTGCCATCAGTGGTCGACAGGGAACCTATGGCTACACCTTC. Its translation is CAISGRQGTYGYTF.

This clone appeared many times. This chain links TRBV3-1 with TRBJ2-6; the D is unclear. The CDR3 consists of 14 residues. Germline V gives CDR1 LGHDT, CDR2 YNNKEL (reference sequence). Trimming pared 2 bases from V and 6 bases from J, leaving 8 bases between. DNA for the CDR3: TGTGCCAGCAGCCAATTTCGTTTGGCCAACGTCCTGACTTTC. The encoded protein is CASSQFRLANVLTF. The full variable domain, with the rest looked up from reference TRBV3-1 and TRBJ2-6, is DTAVSQTPKYLVTQMGNDKSIKCEQNLGHDTMYWYKQDSKKFLKIMFSYNNKELIINETVPNRFSPKSPDKAHLNLHINSLELGDSAVYFCASSQFRLANVLTFGAGSRLTVL.

The chain couples TRBV4-3 to TRBJ2-2; TRBD2 matches 11 bases. Trimming at V came to 3 bases and at J to 6 bases, leaving 6 bases not matched to a gene. The CDR3 runs 16 residues. Germline CDR1 LGHNA, CDR2 YSLEER. The CDR3 nucleotides are TGCGCCAGCAGCCATAGTACTAGCGGGGGCCCCGGGGAGCTGTTTTTT. It yields the protein CASSHSTSGGPGELFF.

This chain connects TRBV5-4 to TRBJ1-1, with D maybe TRBD1 (6 bases). V lost 4 bases, J lost 0 bases, and 13 bases lay in between. Germline V CDR1 and CDR2: SGHNT, YYREEE (reference sequence). There are 15 residues in the CDR3. In DNA, the CDR3 is TGTGCCAGCAGCAGATCGACAGGAATGAACACTGAAGCTTTCTTT. Protein sequence: CASSRSTGMNTEAFF. Using reference TRBV5-4 and TRBJ1-1 for the parts outside the CDR3, the full variable domain is ETGVTQSPTHLIKTRGQQVTLRCSSQSGHNTVSWYQQALGQGPQFIFQYYREEENGRGNFPPRFSGLQFPNYSSELNVNALELDDSALYLCASSRSTGMNTEAFFGQGTRLTVV.

This clone has at least ten counts. The chain employs TRBV19 and TRBJ2-1; maybe TRBD2 (6 bases). Trimming shortened V by 6 bases and J by 14 bases, and 20 bases separated the two germline ends. The CDR3 loop spans 13 amino acids. In germline, CDR1 is LNHDA, CDR2 SQIVND (reference sequence). The CDR3, as DNA: TGTGCCAGTAGACTAGCCGTCGCCGGTGACAAGTTCTTC. This translates into CASRLAVAGDKFF.

By share, this clone counts as medium-sized (0.01 to 0.1%). V gene TRBV2 combines with J gene TRBJ1-1; D is possibly TRBD1 (5 bases). Between the trimmed V and J ends, which lost 6 bases and 4 bases, there was a span of 18 bases. The CDR3 extends over 15 amino acids. The germline gives CDR1 SNHLY, CDR2 FYNNEI. As DNA, the CDR3 is TGTGCCAGCAGCGGTTGGGGGATTCGTGGCACTGAAGCTTTCTTT. Encoded protein: CASSGWGIRGTEAFF.

V is TRBV11-2 and J is TRBJ2-7; 8 bases map to TRBD2. The CDR3 covers 15 residues. Per germline, CDR1 SGHAT and CDR2 FQNNGV. The J segment lost 6 bases and the V segment lost 7 bases, leaving 14 bases of the junction unmatched. DNA for the CDR3: TGTGCCAGCATCCCCGCCAGAAGCGGGAGACCCGAGCAGTACTTC. It codes for CASIPARSGRPEQYF. The full variable domain, with the rest looked up from reference TRBV11-2 and TRBJ2-7, is EAGVAQSPRYKIIEKRQSVAFWCNPISGHATLYWYQQILGQGPKLLIQFQNNGVVDDSQLPKDRFSAERLKGVDSTLKIQPAKLEDSAVYLCASIPARSGRPEQYFGPGTRLTVT.

This clone was detected ten times or more. The chain uses TRBV13 and TRBJ2-5; the match to TRBD2 covers 10 bases. The ends lost 5 bases at V and 2 bases at J; junction bases unmatched: 5. This CDR3 comprises 15 residues. Per germline, CDR1 PRHDT and CDR2 FYEKMQ (reference sequence). For the CDR3, the DNA is TGTGCCAGCAGCAGGAGACTAGCGGGTCAAGAGACCCAGTACTTC. This translates into CASSRRLAGQETQYF.

Points on this clone: A read error may produce the germline difference seen at one junction end. This chain links TRBV7-6 with TRBJ2-1, with D tentatively TRBD1 (6 bases). Germline lookup yields CDR1 SGHVS and CDR2 FNYEAQ. This CDR3 comprises 16 residues. CDR3 in amino acids: CASSSPGTNTYNEQVF. CDR3 bases: TGTGCCAGCAGCTCCCCCGGGACAAACACCTACAATGAGCAGGTCTTC.

Sample share makes this clone medium-sized. This sequence joins TRBV7-2 and TRBJ2-7; TRBD2 matches 7 bases. Germline V lookup: CDR1 SGHTA, CDR2 FQGNSA. V was pared by 2 bases and J by 4 bases, with 8 bases of the junction left unmatched. The CDR3 runs to 15 residues. CDR3 sequence reads: CASSLSRGRRYEQYF. CDR3 DNA: TGTGCCAGCAGCTTAAGTCGCGGGAGAAGATACGAGCAGTACTTC.

This clone is medium-sized by share. The chain has TRBV5-1 and TRBJ1-3, with 10 bases that match TRBD1. The CDR3 contains 15 residues. The V segment lost 4 bases and the J segment 14 bases; nucleotides outside the gene matches: 15. In germline, CDR1 is SGHRS, CDR2 YFSETQ. The CDR3 nucleotides are TGCGCCAGCAGCATGGACGGTTCGGGACAGGGGATTCTATATTTT. Amino acid sequence: CASSMDGSGQGILYF. Full variable domain (missing parts from reference TRBV5-1 and TRBJ1-3): KAGVTQTPRYLIKTRGQQVTLSCSPISGHRSVSWYQQTPGQGLQFLFEYFSETQRNKGNFPGRFSGRQFSNSRSEMNVSTLELGDSALYLCASSMDGSGQGILYFGEGSWLTVV.

V is TRBV9 and J is TRBJ2-1, with no clear D. Germline CDR1 is SGDLS and CDR2 is YYNGEE. This CDR3 has 13 residues. The V end lost 2 bases, the J end lost 9 bases, and 12 bases lay between the germline ends. The CDR3 nucleotides are TGTGCCAGCAGCGTGGGTGGGTCGACTGAGCAGTTCTTC. It encodes CASSVGGSTEQFF.

This clone occurred many times. Given a much more abundant clone one base away, this may be a read error. This rearrangement joins TRBV9 to TRBJ1-1; D perhaps matches TRBD1 (6 bases). This CDR3 has 14 residues. Germline V gene lookup returns CDR1 SGDLS and CDR2 YYNGEE. The CDR3 sequence is CASGVGQTDTEAFF. The CDR3 DNA reads as TGTGCCAGCGGCGTAGGACAGACGGACACTGAAGCTTTCTTT. Variable domain in full (rest from reference TRBV9 and TRBJ1-1): DSGVTQTPKHLITATGQRVTLRCSPRSGDLSVYWYQQSLDQGLQFLIQYYNGEERAKGNILERFSAQQFPDLHSELNLSSLELGDSALYFCASGVGQTDTEAFFGQGTRLTVV.